The clone carrying this T cell receptor (beta chain) was observed a handful of times. What it binds is not known. This sample is drawn from a study of T cells in Graves' hyperthyroidism and ophthalmopathy. As for the study in general: Peripheral blood draws took place at initial diagnosis, ahead of any treatment. Study-wide points: Onset of ophthalmopathy came a median roughly 6 months after the model predicted it.

CDR3 size: 14 residues. Trimming took 4 bases from V and 4 from J, leaving 12 bases between them. The germline V gene encodes CDR1 SGDLS and CDR2 YYNGEE. Patients were excluded because of uncontrolled infection, other autoimmune disease, pregnancy or lactation. Fresh peripheral blood, 10 ml, yielded the PBMCs. From RNA transcripts, TCR beta CDR3 regions were amplified. An initial round of RT-PCR targeting the TCR CDR3 relied on the HTBI primer set. TCRdb redid the calling of the multiplex PCR reads with MiXCR, one entry per CDR3 protein. The table records hundreds of thousands of distinct CDR3 sequences, roughly 20% of them present only once.

This clonotype was sampled from a man aged 25-45 years with Graves' ophthalmopathy. Material for sequencing was blood. The chain carries TRBV9 and TRBJ1-3, with a weak D call TRBD1 (5 bases). The CDR3 nucleotides are TGTGCCAGCAGCTACCCGGGACGGGGAAACACCATATATTTT. This translates into CASSYPGRGNTIYF.